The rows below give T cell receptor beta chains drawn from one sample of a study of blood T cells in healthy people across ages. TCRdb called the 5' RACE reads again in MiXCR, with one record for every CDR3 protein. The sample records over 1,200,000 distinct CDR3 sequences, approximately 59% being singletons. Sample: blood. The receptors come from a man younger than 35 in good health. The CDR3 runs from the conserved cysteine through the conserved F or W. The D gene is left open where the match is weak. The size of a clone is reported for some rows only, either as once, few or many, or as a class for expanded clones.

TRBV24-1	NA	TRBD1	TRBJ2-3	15	CASCPGDSHPDTQYF	TGTGCCAGTTGCCCCGGGGACAGTCATCCGGATACGCAGTATTTT
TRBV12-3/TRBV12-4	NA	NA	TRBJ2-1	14	CASSLNLRRDEQFF	TGTGCCAGCAGTCTTAACCTCAGGAGGGATGAGCAGTTCTTC
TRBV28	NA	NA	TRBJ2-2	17	CASSFFTGGVDTGELFF	TGTGCCAGCAGTTTCTTCACCGGGGGAGTTGACACCGGGGAGCTGTTTTTT
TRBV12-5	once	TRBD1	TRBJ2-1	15	CASGFGTGYYNEQFF	TGTGCTAGTGGTTTCGGGACAGGTTACTACAATGAGCAGTTCTTC
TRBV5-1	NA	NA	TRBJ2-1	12	CASSSGTDLQFF	TGCGCCAGCAGTTCCGGGACTGACTTGCAGTTCTTC
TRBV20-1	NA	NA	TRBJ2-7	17	CSASRSVGAVGIYEQYF	TGCAGTGCTAGTAGAAGTGTAGGGGCAGTTGGGATCTACGAGCAGTACTTC
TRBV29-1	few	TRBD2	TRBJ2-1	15	CSVEDRAGGSAEQFF	TGCAGCGTTGAAGATCGAGCGGGAGGGTCTGCTGAGCAGTTCTTC
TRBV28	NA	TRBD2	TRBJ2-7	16	CASRLAGEGPHYEQYF	TGTGCCAGCAGACTAGCGGGGGAGGGACCTCACTACGAGCAGTACTTC
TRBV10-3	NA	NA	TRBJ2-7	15	CAISEAAGRPYEQYF	TGTGCCATCAGTGAGGCGGCAGGGCGACCCTACGAGCAGTACTTC
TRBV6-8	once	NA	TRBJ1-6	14	CASRHGQRHSPLHF	TGTGCCAGCAGACATGGACAGCGCCATTCACCCCTCCACTTT
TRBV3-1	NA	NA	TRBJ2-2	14	CASSQDAGTGELFF	TGTGCCAGCAGCCAAGATGCGGGCACCGGGGAGCTGTTTTTT
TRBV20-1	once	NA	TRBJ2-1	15	CSATLQTGPYNEQFF	TGCAGTGCTACCCTCCAGACAGGACCCTACAATGAGCAGTTCTTC
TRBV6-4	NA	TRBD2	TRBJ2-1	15	CASSETTSGGNEQFF	TGTGCCAGCAGTGAAACGACTAGCGGGGGCAATGAGCAGTTCTTC
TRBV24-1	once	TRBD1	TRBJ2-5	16	CATSDLADRGRETQYF	TGTGCCACCAGTGATTTGGCAGACAGGGGGAGAGAGACCCAGTACTTC
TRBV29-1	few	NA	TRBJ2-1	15	CSVKFQGGLYNEQFF	TGCAGCGTTAAGTTTCAGGGGGGGCTTTACAATGAGCAGTTCTTC
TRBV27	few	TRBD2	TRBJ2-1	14	CASSLAGGPGEQFF	TGTGCCAGCAGTCTAGCGGGAGGGCCAGGAGAGCAGTTCTTC
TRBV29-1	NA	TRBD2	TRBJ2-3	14	CSVGTSGGTDTQYF	TGCAGCGTGGGGACTAGCGGGGGCACAGATACGCAGTATTTT
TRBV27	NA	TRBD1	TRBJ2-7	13	CASRGTESYEQYF	TGTGCCAGCAGAGGGACAGAGTCCTACGAGCAGTACTTC
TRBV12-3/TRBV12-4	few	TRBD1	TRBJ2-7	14	CASSERTGRYEQYF	TGTGCCAGCAGTGAGAGGACAGGCCGCTACGAGCAGTACTTC
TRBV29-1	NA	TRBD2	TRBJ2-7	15	CSVDGLAGGAYEQYF	TGCAGCGTTGATGGGCTAGCGGGAGGGGCCTACGAGCAGTACTTC
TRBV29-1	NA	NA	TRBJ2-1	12	CSVDSGTRLQFF	TGCAGCGTTGACTCTGGGACCCGTCTCCAGTTCTTC
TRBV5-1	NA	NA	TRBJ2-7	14	CASSSGTRRGEQYF	TGCGCCAGCAGCTCCGGGACTCGGAGGGGCGAGCAGTACTTC
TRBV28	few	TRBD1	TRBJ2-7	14	CASSDRDSYYEQYF	TGTGCCAGCAGTGACCGGGACAGCTACTACGAGCAGTACTTC
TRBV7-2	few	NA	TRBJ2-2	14	CASSFRVNTGELFF	TGTGCCAGCAGCTTCAGGGTGAACACCGGGGAGCTGTTTTTT
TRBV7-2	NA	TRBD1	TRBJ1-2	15	CASSSRGAGGYGYTF	TGTGCCAGCAGCTCCCGAGGGGCAGGGGGCTATGGCTACACCTTC
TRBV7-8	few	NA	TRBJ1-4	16	CASSYQTGATNEKLFF	TGTGCCAGCAGCTACCAAACAGGCGCAACTAATGAAAAACTGTTTTTT
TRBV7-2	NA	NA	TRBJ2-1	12	CASSPNKNEQFF	TGTGCCAGCAGCCCAAATAAGAATGAGCAGTTCTTC
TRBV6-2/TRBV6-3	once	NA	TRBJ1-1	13	CASSYFLNTEAFF	TGTGCCAGCAGTTACTTCTTGAACACGGAAGCTTTCTTT
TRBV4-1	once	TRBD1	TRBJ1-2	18	CASSQDGGTATRLDGYTF	TGCGCCAGCAGCCAAGATGGGGGGACAGCAACTCGTTTGGATGGCTACACCTTC
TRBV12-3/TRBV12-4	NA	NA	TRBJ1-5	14	CASSFSTGQQPQHF	TGTGCCAGCAGTTTCAGTACAGGGCAGCAGCCCCAGCATTTT
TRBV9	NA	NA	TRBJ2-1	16	CASSVEGGQNYDEQFF	TGTGCCAGCAGCGTAGAAGGTGGCCAAAACTACGATGAGCAGTTCTTC
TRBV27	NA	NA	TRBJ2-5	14	CASSPRTDNNEQYF	TGTGCCAGCAGTCCGCGGACAGACAACAATGAGCAGTACTTC
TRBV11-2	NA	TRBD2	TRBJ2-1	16	CASSRQASGSYNEQFF	TGTGCCAGCAGCCGACAGGCTAGCGGGAGTTACAATGAGCAGTTCTTC
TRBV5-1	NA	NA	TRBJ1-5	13	CASRFGFNQPQHF	TGCGCCAGCAGGTTCGGATTCAATCAGCCCCAGCATTTT
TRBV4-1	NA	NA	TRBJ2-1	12	CASSQVFNEQFF	TGCGCCAGCAGCCAAGTTTTCAATGAGCAGTTCTTC
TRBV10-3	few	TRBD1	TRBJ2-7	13	CAISEYEETGKYF	TGTGCCATCAGTGAGTATGAGGAGACAGGGAAGTACTTC
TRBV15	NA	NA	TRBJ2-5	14	CATSRDPQGGTQYF	TGTGCCACCAGCAGAGATCCACAGGGTGGGACCCAGTACTTC
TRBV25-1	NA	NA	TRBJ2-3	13	CASSGPPVDTQYF	TGTGCCAGCAGCGGCCCCCCCGTAGATACGCAGTATTTT